This TCR beta chain emerged from a study of blood T cells in healthy people across ages. Per the germline V gene, CDR1 is DFQATT and CDR2 is SNEGSKA (reference sequence). The CDR3 is 15 amino acids. V dropped 6 bases and J dropped 2 bases, with 19 bases sitting between them. Caucasian, healthy and from Russia, the donors were aged between about 6 and 90. The use of a sample-barcoded 5' primer and a J-beta primer mix characterized a second PCR of about 7 to 12 cycles. TCRdb itself ran the 5' RACE reads through MiXCR, one entry per CDR3 protein. The sample shows some 640,000 distinct CDR3 sequences, around 49% of them seen only once. This clonotype was seen more than once but under ten times. The antigen is not known. Study-wide results and limits: Older individuals had lower TCR beta diversity per million T cells (the decline was roughly linear). In these data, TCR beta diversity tracked strongly with naive T cell percentage. Researchers deemed the diversity estimates from one million T cells underestimates.

V usage is TRBV20-1 and J usage is TRBJ1-1, with a weak D call TRBD1 (5 bases). The clonotype was recovered from a woman aged 60-70 years in good health. The sample was blood. This CDR3 reads CSAPDRGRTNTEAFF. CDR3 sequence (DNA): TGCAGTGCGCCAGATCGTGGCAGGACAAACACTGAAGCTTTCTTT.